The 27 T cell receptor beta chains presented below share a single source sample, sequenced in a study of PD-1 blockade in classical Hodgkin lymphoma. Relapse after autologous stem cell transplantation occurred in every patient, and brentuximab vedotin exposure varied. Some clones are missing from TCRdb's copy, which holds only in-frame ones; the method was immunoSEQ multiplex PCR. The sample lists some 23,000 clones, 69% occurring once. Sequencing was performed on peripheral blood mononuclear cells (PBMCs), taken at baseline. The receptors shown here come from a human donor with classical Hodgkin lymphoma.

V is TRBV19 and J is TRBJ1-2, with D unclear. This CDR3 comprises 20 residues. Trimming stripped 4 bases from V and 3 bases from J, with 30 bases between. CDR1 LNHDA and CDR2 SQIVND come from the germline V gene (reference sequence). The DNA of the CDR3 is TGTGCCAGTAGTACCCAACGGGGTGGGCCCAGACTATCCGTTGACTATGGCTACACCTTC. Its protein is CASSTQRGGPRLSVDYGYTF.

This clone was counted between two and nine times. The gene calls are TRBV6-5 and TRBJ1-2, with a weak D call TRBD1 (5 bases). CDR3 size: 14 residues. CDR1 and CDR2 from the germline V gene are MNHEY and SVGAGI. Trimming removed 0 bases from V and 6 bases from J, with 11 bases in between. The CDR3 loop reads CASSYSYSGDGYTF. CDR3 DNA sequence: TGTGCCAGCAGTTACTCCTATTCGGGGGATGGCTACACCTTC.

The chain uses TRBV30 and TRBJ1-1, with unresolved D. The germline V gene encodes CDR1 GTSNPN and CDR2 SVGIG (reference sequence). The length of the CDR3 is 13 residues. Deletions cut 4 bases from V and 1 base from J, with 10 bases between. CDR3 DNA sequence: TGTGCCTGGACGACCGGGAGGAACACTGAAGCTTTCTTT. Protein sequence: CAWTTGRNTEAFF.

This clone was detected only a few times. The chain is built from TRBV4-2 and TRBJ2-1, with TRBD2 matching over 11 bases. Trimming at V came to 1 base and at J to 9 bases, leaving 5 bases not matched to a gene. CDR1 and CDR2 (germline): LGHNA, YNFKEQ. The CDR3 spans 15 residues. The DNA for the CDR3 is TGTGCCAGCAGCCAAGGTAGCGGGGGGGCCTTTGAGCAGTTCTTC. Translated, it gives CASSQGSGGAFEQFF.

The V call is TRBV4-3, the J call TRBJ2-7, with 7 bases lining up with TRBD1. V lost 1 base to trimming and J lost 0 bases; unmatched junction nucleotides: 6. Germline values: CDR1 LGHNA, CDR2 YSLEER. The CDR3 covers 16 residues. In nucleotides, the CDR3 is TGCGCCAGCAGCCAAGGGGTGGCAGGGGGCTCCTACGAGCAGTACTTC. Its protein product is CASSQGVAGGSYEQYF.

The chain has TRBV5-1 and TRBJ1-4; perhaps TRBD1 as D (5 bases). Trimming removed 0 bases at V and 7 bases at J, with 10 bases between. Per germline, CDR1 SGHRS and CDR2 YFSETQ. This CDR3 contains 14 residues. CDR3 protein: CASSLGIQGEKLFF. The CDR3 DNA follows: TGCGCCAGCAGCTTGGGGATCCAGGGTGAAAAACTGTTTTTT.

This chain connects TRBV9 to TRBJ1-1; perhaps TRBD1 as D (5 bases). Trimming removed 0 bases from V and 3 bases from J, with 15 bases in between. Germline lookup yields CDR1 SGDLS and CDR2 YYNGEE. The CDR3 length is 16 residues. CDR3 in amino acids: CASSVGVGRGHTEAFF. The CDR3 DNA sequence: TGTGCCAGCAGCGTAGGGGTCGGAAGGGGCCACACTGAAGCTTTCTTT.

For the CDR3, the DNA is TGCAGCGCACGGGAAAACTACTACGAGCAGTACTTC. It is translated as CSARENYYEQYF. The V call is TRBV29-1, the J call TRBJ2-7, with D maybe TRBD2 (5 bases). Per germline, CDR1 SQVTM and CDR2 ANQGSEA. The ends were cut back, 7 bases at V and 3 bases at J, with 13 bases in the middle. CDR3 size: 12 residues.

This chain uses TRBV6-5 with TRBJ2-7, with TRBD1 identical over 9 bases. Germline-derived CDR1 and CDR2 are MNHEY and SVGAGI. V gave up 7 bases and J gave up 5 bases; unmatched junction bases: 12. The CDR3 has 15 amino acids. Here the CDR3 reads CASNQQGARSNEQYF. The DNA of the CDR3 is TGTGCCAGCAATCAACAGGGGGCCCGTTCGAACGAGCAGTACTTC.

CDR3 sequence reads: CASSTDRAVGQPQHF. The CDR3 region has the DNA TGTGCCAGCAGCACGGACAGGGCGGTGGGTCAGCCCCAGCATTTT. V gene TRBV5-4 combines with J gene TRBJ1-5; 8 nucleotides line up with TRBD1. There are 15 residues in the CDR3. Germline CDR1 is SGHNT and CDR2 is YYREEE (reference sequence). V was clipped by 4 bases and J by 6 bases; unmatched bases: 9.

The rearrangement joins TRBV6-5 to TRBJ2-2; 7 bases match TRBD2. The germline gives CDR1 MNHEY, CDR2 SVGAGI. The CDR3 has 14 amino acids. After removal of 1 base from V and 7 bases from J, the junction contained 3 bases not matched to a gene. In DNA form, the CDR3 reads TGTGCCAGCAGTTACTTTCTAGCGGTCGGGGAGCTGTTTTTT. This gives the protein CASSYFLAVGELFF.

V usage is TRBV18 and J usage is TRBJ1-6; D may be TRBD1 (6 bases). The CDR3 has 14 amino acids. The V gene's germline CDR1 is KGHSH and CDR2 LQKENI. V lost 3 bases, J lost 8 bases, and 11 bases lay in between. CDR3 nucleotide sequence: TGTGCCAGCTCACCGGAGGGGGGCTATTCACCCCTCCACTTT. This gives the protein CASSPEGGYSPLHF.

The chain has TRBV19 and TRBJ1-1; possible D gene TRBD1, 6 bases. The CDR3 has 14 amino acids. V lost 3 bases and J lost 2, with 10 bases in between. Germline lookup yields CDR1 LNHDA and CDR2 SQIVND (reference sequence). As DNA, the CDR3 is TGTGCCAGTAGTATTATGGACAGAAACACTGAAGCTTTCTTT. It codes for CASSIMDRNTEAFF.

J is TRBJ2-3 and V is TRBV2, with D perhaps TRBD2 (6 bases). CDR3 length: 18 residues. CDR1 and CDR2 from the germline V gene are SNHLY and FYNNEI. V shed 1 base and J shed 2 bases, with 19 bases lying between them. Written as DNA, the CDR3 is TGTGCCAGCAGTGAAGTAGTCGGTCAGGCGGGGACCACAGATACGCAGTATTTT. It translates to CASSEVVGQAGTTDTQYF.

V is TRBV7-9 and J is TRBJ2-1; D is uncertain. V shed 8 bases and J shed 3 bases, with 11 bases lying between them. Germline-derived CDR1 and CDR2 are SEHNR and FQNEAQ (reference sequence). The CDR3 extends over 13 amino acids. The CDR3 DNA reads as TGTGCCAGCCAAGGTGGGGTCTACAATGAGCAGTTCTTC. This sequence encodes CASQGGVYNEQFF. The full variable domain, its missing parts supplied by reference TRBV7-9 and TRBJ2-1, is DTGVSQNPRHKITKRGQNVTFRCDPISEHNRLYWYRQTLGQGPEFLTYFQNEAQLEKSRLLSDRFSAERPKGSFSTLEIQRTEQGDSAMYLCASQGGVYNEQFFGPGTRLTVL.

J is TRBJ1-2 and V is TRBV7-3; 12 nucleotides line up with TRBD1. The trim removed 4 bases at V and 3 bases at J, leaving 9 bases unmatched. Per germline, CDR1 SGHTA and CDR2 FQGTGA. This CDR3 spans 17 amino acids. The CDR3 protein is CASSSGDRGLTYYGYTF. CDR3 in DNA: TGTGCCAGCAGCTCTGGGGACAGGGGGCTAACCTACTATGGCTACACCTTC.

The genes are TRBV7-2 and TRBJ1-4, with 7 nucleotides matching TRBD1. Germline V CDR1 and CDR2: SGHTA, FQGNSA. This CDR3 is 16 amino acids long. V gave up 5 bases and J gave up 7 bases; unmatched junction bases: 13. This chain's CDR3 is CASSPSRGSGSEKLFF. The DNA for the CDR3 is TGTGCCAGCAGCCCTTCCAGGGGGAGCGGGAGTGAAAAACTGTTTTTT.

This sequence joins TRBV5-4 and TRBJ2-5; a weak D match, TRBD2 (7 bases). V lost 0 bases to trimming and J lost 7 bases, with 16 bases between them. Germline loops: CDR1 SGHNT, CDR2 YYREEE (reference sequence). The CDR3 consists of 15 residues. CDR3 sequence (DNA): TGTGCCAGCAGCTTGGATACGCGGGGGCAGGGGACCCAGTACTTC. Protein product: CASSLDTRGQGTQYF.

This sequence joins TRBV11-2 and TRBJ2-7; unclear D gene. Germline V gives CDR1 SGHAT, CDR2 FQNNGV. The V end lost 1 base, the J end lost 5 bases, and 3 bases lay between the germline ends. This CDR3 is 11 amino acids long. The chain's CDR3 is CASSLGNEQYF. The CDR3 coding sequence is TGTGCCAGCAGCTTAGGGAACGAGCAGTACTTC.

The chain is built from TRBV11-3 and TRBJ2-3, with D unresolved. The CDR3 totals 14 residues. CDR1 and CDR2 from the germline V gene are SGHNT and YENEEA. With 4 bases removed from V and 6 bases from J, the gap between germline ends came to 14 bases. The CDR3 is CASSSQSAQDTQYF. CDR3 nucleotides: TGTGCCAGCAGCTCTCAGAGTGCACAGGATACGCAGTATTTT.

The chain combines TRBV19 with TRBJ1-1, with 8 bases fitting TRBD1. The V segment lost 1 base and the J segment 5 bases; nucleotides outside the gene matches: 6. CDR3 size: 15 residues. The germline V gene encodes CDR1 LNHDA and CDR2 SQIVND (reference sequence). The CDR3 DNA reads TGTGCCAGTAGTATAGCCGACAGGGGTAATACTGAAGCTTTCTTT. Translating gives CASSIADRGNTEAFF.

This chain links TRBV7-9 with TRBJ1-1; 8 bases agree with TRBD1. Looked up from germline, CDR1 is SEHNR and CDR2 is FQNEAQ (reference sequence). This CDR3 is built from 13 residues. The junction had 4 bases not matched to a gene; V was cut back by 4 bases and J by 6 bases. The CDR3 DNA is TGTGCCAGCAGCTACCTACAGGGGGCTGAAGCTTTCTTT. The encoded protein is CASSYLQGAEAFF.

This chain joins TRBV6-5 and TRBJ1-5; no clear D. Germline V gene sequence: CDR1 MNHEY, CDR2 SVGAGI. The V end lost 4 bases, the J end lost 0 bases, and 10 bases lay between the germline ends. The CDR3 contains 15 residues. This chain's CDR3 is CASSSGPYSNQPQHF. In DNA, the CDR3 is TGTGCCAGCAGTTCAGGCCCCTATAGCAATCAGCCCCAGCATTTT.

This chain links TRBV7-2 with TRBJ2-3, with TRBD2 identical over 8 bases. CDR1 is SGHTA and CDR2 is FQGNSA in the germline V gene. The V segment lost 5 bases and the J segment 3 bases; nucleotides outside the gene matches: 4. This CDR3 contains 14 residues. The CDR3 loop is CASSRGGLTDTQYF. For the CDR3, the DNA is TGTGCCAGCAGCCGGGGGGGCCTGACAGATACGCAGTATTTT.

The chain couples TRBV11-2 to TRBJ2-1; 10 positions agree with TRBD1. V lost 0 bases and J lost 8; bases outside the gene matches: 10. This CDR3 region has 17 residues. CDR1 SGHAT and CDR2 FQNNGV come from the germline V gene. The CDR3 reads CASSLESGTGVRDEQFF. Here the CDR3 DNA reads TGTGCCAGCAGCTTAGAATCGGGGACAGGGGTGCGAGATGAGCAGTTCTTC.

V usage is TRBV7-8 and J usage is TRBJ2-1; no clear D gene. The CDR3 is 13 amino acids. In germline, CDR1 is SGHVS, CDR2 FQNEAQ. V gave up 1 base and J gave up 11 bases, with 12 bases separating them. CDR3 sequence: CASSLDGLGKQFF. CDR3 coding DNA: TGTGCCAGCAGCTTAGACGGGTTAGGGAAGCAGTTCTTC.

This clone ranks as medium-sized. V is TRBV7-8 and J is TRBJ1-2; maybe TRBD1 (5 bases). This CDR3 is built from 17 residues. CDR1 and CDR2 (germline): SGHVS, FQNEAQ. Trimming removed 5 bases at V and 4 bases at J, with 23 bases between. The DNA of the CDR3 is TGTGCCAGCAGCCTACTCCAGGGCGGGGGTTCCTCCTATGGCTACACCTTC. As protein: CASSLLQGGGSSYGYTF.